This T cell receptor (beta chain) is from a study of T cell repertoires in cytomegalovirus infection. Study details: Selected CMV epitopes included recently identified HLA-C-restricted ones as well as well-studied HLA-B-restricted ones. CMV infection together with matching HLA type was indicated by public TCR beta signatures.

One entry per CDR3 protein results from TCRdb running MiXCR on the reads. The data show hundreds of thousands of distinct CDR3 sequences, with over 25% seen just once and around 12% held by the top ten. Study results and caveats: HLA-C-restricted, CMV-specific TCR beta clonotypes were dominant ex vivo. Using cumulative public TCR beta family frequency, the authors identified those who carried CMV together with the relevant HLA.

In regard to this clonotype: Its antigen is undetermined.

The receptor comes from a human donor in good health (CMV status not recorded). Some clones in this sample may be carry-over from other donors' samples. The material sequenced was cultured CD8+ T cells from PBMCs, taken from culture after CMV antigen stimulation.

Written as DNA, the CDR3 is TGTGCCACCTTCTCGCAACCCGGGGAGCTGTTTTTT. It encodes CATFSQPGELFF. The rearrangement links TRBV28 to TRBJ2-2; D gene ambiguous. This CDR3 region has 12 residues. CDR1 and CDR2 (germline): MDHEN, SYDVKM. V was cut by 10 bases and J by 6 bases, with 12 bases left in between.